This T cell receptor (beta chain) was retrieved from a study of OX40 agonist ivuxolimab in advanced cancers. General study points: Which antigen the expanded peripheral T cells recognized is unknown.

The germline V gene encodes CDR1 SGHAT and CDR2 FQDESV (reference sequence). The CDR3 length is 15 residues. With V trimmed by 5 bases and J by 9 bases, 11 bases remained unmatched. TCRdb's table, derived via immunoSEQ multiplex PCR, lists solely in-frame clones and lacks some. The repertoire holds around 80,000 clones, with approximately 90% as singletons. Comment on this clone: Its antigen remains unknown.

This TCR was sampled from an adult with an advanced solid tumor such as melanoma, head and neck, liver or kidney cancer. The chain recombines TRBV11-1 with TRBJ2-5; 11 bases fit TRBD2. Sequences were derived from CD4+ or CD8+ T cells sorted from blood, sampled in a trial of the OX40 agonist ivuxolimab. CDR3 residues: CASSLTSGTTGAQYF. The CDR3 DNA sequence: TGTGCCAGCAGCCTGACTAGCGGGACTACGGGGGCCCAGTACTTC.